The rows below give T cell receptor beta chains drawn from one sample of a study of response to subunit inactivated influenza vaccine. TCRdb passed the RT-PCR reads through MiXCR, listing each CDR3 protein once. The sample contains about 780,000 distinct CDR3 sequences, approximately 17% of which appear only once. Sequencing was performed on PBMCs from blood, taken 5 days after vaccination. All receptors derive from a man aged 50-59 years who received an inactivated influenza vaccine. The CDR3 runs from the conserved cysteine through the conserved F or W. The D gene is left open where the match is weak. For some rows the clone size is stated as once, few or many, or as a class when expanded; others skip it.

v_gene	len	d_gene	j_gene	abundance	CDR3nt	CDR3aa
TRBV4-3	15	.	TRBJ2-7	.	TGCGCCAGCAGCCAAGATTCGACAGGCTTGTACGAGCAGTACTTC	CASSQDSTGLYEQYF
TRBV4-1	14	TRBD2	TRBJ2-5	.	TGCGCCAGCAGCCAAAGACTAGCCCACGAGACCCAGTACTTC	CASSQRLAHETQYF
TRBV6-5	17	TRBD1	TRBJ2-2	.	TGTGCCAGCAGTTACTCGACCGGGACAGGGCACACCGGGGAGCTGTTTTTT	CASSYSTGTGHTGELFF
TRBV6-2/TRBV6-3	16	.	TRBJ1-1	.	TGTGCCAGCAGCTCCCCCCTTGGGGGCCCGAACACTGAAGCTTTCTTT	CASSSPLGGPNTEAFF
TRBV29-1	12	TRBD1	TRBJ1-5	many	TGCAGCGTGAAGGGGGCCGATCAGCCCCAGCATTTT	CSVKGADQPQHF
TRBV6-5	16	TRBD1	TRBJ2-1	.	TGTGCCAGCAGTTACTCCTACAGGGGATCCTACAATGAGCAGTTCTTC	CASSYSYRGSYNEQFF
TRBV6-2/TRBV6-3	14	TRBD1	TRBJ1-5	.	TGTGCCAGCAGTACGGACAGGGGGCGTCAGCCCCAGCATTTT	CASSTDRGRQPQHF
TRBV20-1	14	.	TRBJ2-1	many	TGCAGTGCTAGGCCCGGGACCTATTACAATGAGCAGTTCTTC	CSARPGTYYNEQFF
TRBV5-1	12	.	TRBJ2-3	.	TGCGCCAGCAGCGCCGATATTGATACGCAGTATTTT	CASSADIDTQYF
TRBV29-1	14	.	TRBJ2-7	few	TGCAGCGTTGAAGATCGGCGGTTTGGGTACGAGCAGTACTTC	CSVEDRRFGYEQYF
TRBV7-2	14	.	TRBJ2-2	many	TGTGCCAGCAAAGAGGAAATAAACACCGGGGAGCTGTTTTTT	CASKEEINTGELFF
TRBV6-5	14	TRBD2	TRBJ2-7	.	TGTGCCAGCAGTTTGCTGCGGGGGTCCGACGAGCAGTACTTC	CASSLLRGSDEQYF
TRBV4-3	16	.	TRBJ2-3	.	TGCGCCAGCAGCCAATTCACCCTCTCCAGCACAGATACGCAGTATTTT	CASSQFTLSSTDTQYF